This entry is about one T cell receptor (beta chain). The antigen is not known. The data belong to a study of T cells in Graves' hyperthyroidism and ophthalmopathy. Study observations and caveats: Among thyroid clonotypes expanded above 0.001, most also appeared in blood.

RNA transcripts provided the source from which TCR beta CDR3 regions were amplified. The HTBI primer set drove a first-round RT-PCR of the TCR CDR3. TCRdb re-derived calls from the multiplex PCR reads in MiXCR, one entry per CDR3 protein. This repertoire shows hundreds of thousands of distinct CDR3 sequences, approximately 17% found once; its top ten account for roughly 15%. V lost 2 bases to trimming and J lost 8 bases, with 21 bases between them. Looked up from germline, CDR1 is SGHNT and CDR2 is YENEEA. There are 17 residues in the CDR3. The sequenced sample consisted of blood. This TCR derives from a woman under 30 with Graves' ophthalmopathy. The genes are TRBV11-3 and TRBJ1-4, with D possibly matching TRBD1 (6 bases). CDR3: CASSLPRRLGAQEKLFF. The CDR3 nucleotides read TGTGCCAGCAGCTTACCCCGCAGGTTGGGGGCGCAAGAAAAACTGTTTTTT.